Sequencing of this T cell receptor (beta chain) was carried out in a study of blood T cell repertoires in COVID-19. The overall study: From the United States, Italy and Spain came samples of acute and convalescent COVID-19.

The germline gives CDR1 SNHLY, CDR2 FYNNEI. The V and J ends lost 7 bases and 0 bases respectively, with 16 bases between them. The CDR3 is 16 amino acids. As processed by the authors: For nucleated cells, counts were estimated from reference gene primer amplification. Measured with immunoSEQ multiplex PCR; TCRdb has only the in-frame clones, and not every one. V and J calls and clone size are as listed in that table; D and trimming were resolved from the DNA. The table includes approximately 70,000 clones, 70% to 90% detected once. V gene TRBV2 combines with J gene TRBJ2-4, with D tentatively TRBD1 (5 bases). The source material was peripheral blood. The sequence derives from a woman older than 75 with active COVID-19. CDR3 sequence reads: CASIDPTGIAKNIQYF. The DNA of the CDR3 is TGTGCCAGCATCGATCCAACAGGTATAGCCAAAAACATTCAGTACTTC.